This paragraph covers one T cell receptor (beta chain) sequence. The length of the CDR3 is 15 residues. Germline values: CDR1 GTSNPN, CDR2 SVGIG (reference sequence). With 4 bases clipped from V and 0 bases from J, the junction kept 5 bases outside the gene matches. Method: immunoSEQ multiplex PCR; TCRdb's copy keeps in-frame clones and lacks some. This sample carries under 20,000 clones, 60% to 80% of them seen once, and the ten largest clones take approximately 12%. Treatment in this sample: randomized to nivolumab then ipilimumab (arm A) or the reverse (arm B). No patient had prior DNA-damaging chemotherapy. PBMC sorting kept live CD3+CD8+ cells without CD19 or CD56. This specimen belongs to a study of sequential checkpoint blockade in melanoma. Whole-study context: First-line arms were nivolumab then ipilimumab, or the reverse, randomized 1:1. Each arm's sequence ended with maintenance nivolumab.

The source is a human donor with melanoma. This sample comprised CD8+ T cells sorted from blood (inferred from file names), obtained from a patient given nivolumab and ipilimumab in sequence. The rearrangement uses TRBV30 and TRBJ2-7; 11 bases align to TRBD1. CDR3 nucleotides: TGTGCCTGGAAGGCCGGGACAGGGGGCTCCTACGAGCAGTACTTC. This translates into CAWKAGTGGSYEQYF. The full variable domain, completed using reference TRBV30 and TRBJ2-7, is SQTIHQWPATLVQPVGSPLSLECTVEGTSNPNLYWYRQAAGRGLQLLFYSVGIGQISSEVPQNLSASRPQDRQFILSSKKLLLSDSGFYLCAWKAGTGGSYEQYFGPGTRLTVT.